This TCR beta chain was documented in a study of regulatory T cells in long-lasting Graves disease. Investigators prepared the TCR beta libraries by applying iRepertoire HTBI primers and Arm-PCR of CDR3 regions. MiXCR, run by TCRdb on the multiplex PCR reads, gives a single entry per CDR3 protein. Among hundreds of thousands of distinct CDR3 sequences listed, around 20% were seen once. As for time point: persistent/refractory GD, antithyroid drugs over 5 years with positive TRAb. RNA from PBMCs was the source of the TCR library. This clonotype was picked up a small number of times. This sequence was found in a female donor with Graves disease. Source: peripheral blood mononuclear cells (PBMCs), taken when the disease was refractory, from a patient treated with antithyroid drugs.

In nucleotides, the CDR3 is TGTGCCAGCAGCTCAGCAGGCGCTAGCCGCGTGACAGATACGCAGTATTTT. Residues: CASSSAGASRVTDTQYF. This chain connects TRBV11-2 to TRBJ2-3; possible D gene TRBD2, 5 bases. This CDR3 contains 17 residues. Per germline, CDR1 SGHAT and CDR2 FQNNGV. Trimming took 4 bases from V and 3 from J, leaving 20 bases between them.